This TCR beta chain was retrieved from a study of blood T cell repertoires in COVID-19. Study details: Sites in the United States, Italy and Spain provided acute and convalescent COVID-19 samples.

Sequenced by immunoSEQ multiplex PCR; TCRdb stores in-frame clones only, minus some. The repertoire includes fewer than 110,000 clones, approximately 88% of them detected once, and 4.9% sits in the top ten. Trimming removed 6 bases from V and 10 bases from J; junction bases left unmatched: 8. The CDR3 spans 12 residues. CDR1 and CDR2 from the germline V gene are KGHSH and LQKENI. This chain links TRBV18 with TRBJ1-1; 7 positions agree with TRBD1. Sequenced material: peripheral blood. The clonotype comes from a man aged 35 to 55 with active or convalescent COVID-19. The CDR3 DNA reads TGTGCCAGCTCCCCCGGACAGGCGAGAGCTTTCTTT. It codes for CASSPGQARAFF.